This TCR beta chain was captured in a study of CD8 T cells in Susac syndrome. This clonotype showed up just once. The RNA, 0.5 to 1 ug, was put through reverse transcription using random hexamers. Via MiXCR, TCRdb re-called the immunoSEQ multiplex PCR reads, giving one row per CDR3 protein. This sample has some 150,000 distinct CDR3 sequences; around 95% occur once, and the top ten carry over 0.2%. The sample was CD8+ T cells from PBMCs. The TCR comes from a human donor with multiple sclerosis.

The CDR3 DNA sequence: TGCAGCGTTGAACATGGGAAATACGAGCAGTACTTC. Amino acids: CSVEHGKYEQYF. The chain carries TRBV29-1 and TRBJ2-7; no clear D. Per germline, CDR1 SQVTM and CDR2 ANQGSEA. Trimming took 2 bases from V and 4 from J, leaving 9 bases between them. CDR3 length: 12 amino acids.